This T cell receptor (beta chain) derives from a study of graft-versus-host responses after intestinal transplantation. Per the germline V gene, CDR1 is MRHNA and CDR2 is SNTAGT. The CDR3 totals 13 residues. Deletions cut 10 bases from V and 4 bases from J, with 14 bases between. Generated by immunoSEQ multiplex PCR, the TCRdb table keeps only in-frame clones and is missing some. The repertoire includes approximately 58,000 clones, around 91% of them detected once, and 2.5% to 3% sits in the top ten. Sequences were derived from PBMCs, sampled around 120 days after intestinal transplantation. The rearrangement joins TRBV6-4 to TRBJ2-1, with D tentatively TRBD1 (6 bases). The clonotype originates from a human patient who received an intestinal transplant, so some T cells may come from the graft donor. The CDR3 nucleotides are TGTGCCACCACCGGGACACCATACAATGAGCAGTTCTTC. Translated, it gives CATTGTPYNEQFF.